This entry lists 18 T cell receptor beta chains sequenced from one sample in a study of T cell repertoires in cytomegalovirus infection. TCRdb reprocessed the reads via MiXCR and lists one record per CDR3 protein. This sample has about 740,000 distinct CDR3 sequences, with approximately 33% found just once. No antigen is known for these receptors. The specimen comprised cultured PBMCs, sampled from culture after CMV antigen stimulation. Source of these receptors: a human donor in good health (CMV status not recorded). Some clones in this sample may be carry-over from other donors' samples.

The V and J genes are TRBV12-3 or TRBV12-4 and TRBJ1-6; 7 bases are shared with TRBD1. Trimming at V came to 6 bases and at J to 6 bases, leaving 5 bases not matched to a gene. The CDR3 loop spans 14 amino acids. The chain's CDR3 is CASSNRDSNSPLHF. The CDR3 DNA is TGTGCCAGCAGCAACCGGGACAGTAATTCACCCCTCCACTTT.

This clonotype was picked up a small number of times. The V and J genes are TRBV20-1 and TRBJ2-6; a possible D gene is TRBD1 (5 bases). V gave up 3 bases and J gave up 0 bases, with 12 bases separating them. CDR3 length equals 16 residues. CDR1 DFQATT and CDR2 SNEGSKA come from the germline V gene (reference sequence). CDR3 amino acids: CSARGRDPSGANVLTF. CDR3 DNA sequence: TGCAGTGCTAGGGGCAGGGATCCCTCTGGGGCCAACGTCCTGACTTTC.

This clonotype has only a few counts. V and J are TRBV11-2 and TRBJ2-7; the D is unclear. V lost 2 bases to trimming and J lost 0 bases, with 8 bases between them. Germline CDR1 reads SGHAT; CDR2 reads FQNNGV. CDR3 length: 14 amino acids. This CDR3 reads CASSLPRTSYEQYF. CDR3 DNA sequence: TGTGCCAGCAGCTTACCCAGGACCTCCTACGAGCAGTACTTC.

In its sample, this clonotype was seen a few times. The chain is built from TRBV7-8 and TRBJ1-5, with a tentative D call TRBD1 (5 bases). V lost 2 bases, J lost 3 bases, and 17 bases lay in between. Germline V lookup: CDR1 SGHVS, CDR2 FQNEAQ. This CDR3 is built from 17 residues. CDR3 DNA sequence: TGTGCCAGCAGCTTAAGGCTCGCAGGGATTGACAATCAGCCCCAGCATTTT. This sequence encodes CASSLRLAGIDNQPQHF. The full variable domain, completed using reference TRBV7-8 and TRBJ1-5, is GAGVSQSPRYKVAKRGQDVALRCDPISGHVSLFWYQQALGQGPEFLTYFQNEAQLDKSGLPSDRFFAERPEGSVSTLKIQRTQQEDSAVYLCASSLRLAGIDNQPQHFGDGTRLSIL.

The chain recombines TRBV6-2 or TRBV6-3 with TRBJ1-4; maybe TRBD1 (5 bases). The CDR3 runs 15 residues. V lost 6 bases and J lost 8, with 19 bases in between. Germline CDR1 reads MNHEY; CDR2 reads SVGEGT. CDR3 sequence (DNA): TGTGCCAGCAGGCACGGGGGGAAGGGTACGGAAAAACTGTTTTTT. It translates to CASRHGGKGTEKLFF.

V gene TRBV20-1 combines with J gene TRBJ2-3, with TRBD2 as a possible D gene (6 bases). V was trimmed by 0 bases and J by 1 base, leaving 8 bases between them. CDR1 DFQATT and CDR2 SNEGSKA come from the germline V gene (reference sequence). The CDR3 extends over 14 amino acids. CDR3 DNA sequence: TGCAGTGCTAGAGACACGGGGGGCACAGATACGCAGTATTTT. The encoded protein is CSARDTGGTDTQYF.

There are a few counts of this clonotype. The CDR3 DNA reads as TGTGCCACCTCAAGGGGGCAGCCGAGCAATCAGCCCCAGCATTTT. As protein: CATSRGQPSNQPQHF. The V gene is TRBV2, the J gene TRBJ1-5; 7 nucleotides line up with TRBD1. The CDR3 contains 15 residues. Trimming removed 10 bases from V and 1 base from J; junction bases left unmatched: 10. Germline CDR1 is SNHLY and CDR2 is FYNNEI.

The V and J genes are TRBV4-1 and TRBJ1-2, with a tentative D call TRBD1 (6 bases). This CDR3 has 12 amino acids. V was pared by 7 bases and J by 5 bases, with 11 bases between. The germline V gene encodes CDR1 MGHRA and CDR2 YSYEKL. CDR3 coding DNA: TGCGCCAGCAAAGGGGGGGAATATGGCTACACCTTC. This codes for CASKGGEYGYTF.

Turning to this clonotype: A much larger clonotype is one base distant, so this may be a read error. The chain has TRBV7-2 and TRBJ1-3; D is unclear. The CDR3 sequence is 15 residues long. Germline CDR1 is SGHTA and CDR2 is FQGNSA. The CDR3 nucleotides read TGTGCCAGCAGCTCTGGTCGGAGCTCTGGAAACACCGTATATTTT. This encodes CASSSGRSSGNTVYF.

In its sample, this clonotype was seen a few times. The J gene is TRBJ2-1, the V gene TRBV6-6; possibly TRBD1 for D (6 bases). The ends were cut back, 5 bases at V and 1 base at J, with 12 bases in the middle. CDR3 length: 15 residues. The germline CDR1 and CDR2 sequences are MNHNY and SVGAGI (reference sequence). As DNA, the CDR3 is TGTGCCAGCAGTAACTGGCAGGGGTCCTACAATGAGCAGTTCTTC. As protein: CASSNWQGSYNEQFF.

This clonotype was picked up a small number of times. The genes are TRBV12-3 or TRBV12-4 and TRBJ2-4, with TRBD1 as a possible D gene (6 bases). The germline V and J ends were trimmed by 6 bases and 7 bases, with 10 bases remaining between them. CDR3 length equals 12 residues. CDR3 in DNA: TGTGCCAGCAGGACAGGTTCGAACATTCAGTACTTC. Amino acids: CASRTGSNIQYF.

CDR3 loop: CASSMDGTEAFF. CDR3 DNA: TGCGCCAGCAGCATGGACGGTACTGAAGCTTTCTTT. The chain uses TRBV5-1 and TRBJ1-1; no clear D. CDR1 is SGHRS, CDR2 YFSETQ, per germline. The CDR3 sequence is 12 residues long. V gave up 4 bases and J gave up 5 bases, with 9 bases separating them. Full variable domain (missing parts from reference TRBV5-1 and TRBJ1-1): KAGVTQTPRYLIKTRGQQVTLSCSPISGHRSVSWYQQTPGQGLQFLFEYFSETQRNKGNFPGRFSGRQFSNSRSEMNVSTLELGDSALYLCASSMDGTEAFFGQGTRLTVV.

In this sample, this clonotype turned up a few times. The genes are TRBV7-2 and TRBJ2-5; TRBD2 matches at 8 bases. The CDR3 loop spans 14 amino acids. Germline-derived CDR1 and CDR2 are SGHTA and FQGNSA. The trim removed 5 bases at V and 4 bases at J, leaving 6 bases unmatched. CDR3 coding DNA: TGTGCCAGCAGCCCGGGGGGGGCCGGAGAGACCCAGTACTTC. Residues: CASSPGGAGETQYF. The full variable domain, completed using reference TRBV7-2 and TRBJ2-5, is GAGVSQSPSNKVTEKGKDVELRCDPISGHTALYWYRQSLGQGLEFLIYFQGNSAPDKSGLPSDRFSAERTGGSVSTLTIQRTQQEDSAVYLCASSPGGAGETQYFGPGTRLLVL.

The V and J genes are TRBV20-1 and TRBJ2-7; D is possibly TRBD2 (6 bases). CDR1 and CDR2 from the germline V gene are DFQATT and SNEGSKA (reference sequence). The CDR3 spans 16 residues. V was pared by 0 bases and J by 0 bases, with 15 bases between. This CDR3 reads CSARDLMVAVSYEQYF. The CDR3 coding sequence is TGCAGTGCTAGAGACCTGATGGTAGCGGTCTCCTACGAGCAGTACTTC.

The V call is TRBV20-1, the J call TRBJ1-4, with no clear D. CDR1 is DFQATT, CDR2 SNEGSKA, per germline (reference sequence). The CDR3 has 13 residues. V was clipped by 5 bases and J by 8 bases, with 15 bases between them. The CDR3 sequence is CSARGAGVEKLFF. The CDR3 DNA is TGCAGTGCTCGCGGTGCTGGGGTCGAAAAACTGTTTTTT.

The table lists this clonotype with a few counts. The V and J genes are TRBV4-1 and TRBJ1-4; no firm D call. V was cut by 5 bases and J by 4 bases, with 17 bases left in between. Germline assignment: CDR1 MGHRA and CDR2 YSYEKL. The CDR3 is 16 amino acids. The CDR3 coding sequence is TGCGCCAGCAGCTTCACGGTACGGCAACTTAATGAAAAACTGTTTTTT. It translates to CASSFTVRQLNEKLFF.

This clonotype was counted ten times or more. The chain is built from TRBV7-6 and TRBJ2-2; D unclear. This CDR3 contains 15 residues. Germline V gene sequence: CDR1 SGHVS, CDR2 FNYEAQ. V gave up 5 bases and J gave up 0 bases, with 10 bases separating them. The DNA for the CDR3 is TGTGCCAGCAGCCAAGCATACACGAACACCGGGGAGCTGTTTTTT. It is translated as CASSQAYTNTGELFF.

The chain links TRBV28 to TRBJ1-2; unclear D gene. Germline V gene data show CDR1 as MDHEN and CDR2 as SYDVKM. The CDR3 has 14 amino acids. V lost 3 bases, J lost 11 bases, and 19 bases lay in between. CDR3 in DNA: TGTGCCAGCAGTTTGTATCGGGCCACTCACGGGTACACCTTC. Translated: CASSLYRATHGYTF.